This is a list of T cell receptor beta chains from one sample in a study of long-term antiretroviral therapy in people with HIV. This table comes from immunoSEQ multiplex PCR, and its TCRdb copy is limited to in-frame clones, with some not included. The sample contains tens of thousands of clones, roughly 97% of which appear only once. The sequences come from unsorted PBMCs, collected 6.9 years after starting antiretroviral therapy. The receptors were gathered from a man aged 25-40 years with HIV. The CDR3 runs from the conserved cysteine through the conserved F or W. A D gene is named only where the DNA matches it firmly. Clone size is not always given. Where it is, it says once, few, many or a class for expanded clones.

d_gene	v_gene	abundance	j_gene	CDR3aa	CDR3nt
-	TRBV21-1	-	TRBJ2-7	CASVNEGLVGEQYF	TGTGCCAGCGTCAATGAGGGGCTGGTGGGCGAGCAGTACTTC
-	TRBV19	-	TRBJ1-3	CASSTAAGTGNTIYF	TGTGCCAGTAGTACAGCCGCAGGGACTGGAAACACCATATATTTT
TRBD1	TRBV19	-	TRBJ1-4	CASSGKPGQGNEKLFF	TGTGCCAGTAGTGGAAAACCGGGACAGGGTAATGAAAAACTGTTTTTT
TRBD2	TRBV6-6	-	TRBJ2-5	CASRLAGQETQYF	TGTGCCAGCAGGCTAGCGGGTCAAGAGACCCAGTACTTC
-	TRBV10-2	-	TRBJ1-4	CASSESISRWDEKLFF	TGCGCCAGCAGTGAGTCGATAAGCCGATGGGATGAAAAACTGTTTTTT
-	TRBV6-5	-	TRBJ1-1	CASSYSGKEAFF	TGTGCCAGCAGTTACTCGGGAAAAGAAGCTTTCTTT
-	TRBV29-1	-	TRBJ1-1	CSVGEAGGTEAFF	TGCAGCGTTGGAGAGGCAGGAGGGACTGAAGCTTTCTTT
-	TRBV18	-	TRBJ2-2	CASSPPRDTYTGELFF	TGTGCCAGCTCACCACCACGGGACACATACACCGGGGAGCTGTTTTTT
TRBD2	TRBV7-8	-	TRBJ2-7	CASSYSGRVPSEQYF	TGTGCCAGCAGCTACAGCGGGAGGGTACCTTCCGAGCAGTACTTC
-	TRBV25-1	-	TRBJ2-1	CASSGEQDYNEQFF	TGTGCCAGCAGTGGGGAACAGGACTACAATGAGCAGTTCTTC
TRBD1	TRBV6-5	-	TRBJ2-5	CATKAAGGKTQYF	TGTGCCACCAAGGCGGCAGGGGGCAAGACCCAGTACTTC
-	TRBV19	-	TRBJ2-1	CASSVSTYNEQFF	TGTGCCAGTAGTGTTTCGACCTACAATGAGCAGTTCTTC
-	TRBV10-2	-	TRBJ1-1	CASSERGNTEAFF	TGCGCCAGCAGTGAGCGTGGGAACACTGAAGCTTTCTTT
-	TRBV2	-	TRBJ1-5	CASKRGNQPQHF	TGTGCCAGCAAACGAGGCAATCAGCCCCAGCATTTT
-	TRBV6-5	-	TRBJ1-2	CASSYETSSERYTF	TGTGCCAGCAGTTACGAGACTTCATCAGAACGCTACACCTTC
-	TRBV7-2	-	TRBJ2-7	CASSFGEYEQYF	TGTGCCAGCAGTTTTGGCGAGTACGAGCAGTACTTC
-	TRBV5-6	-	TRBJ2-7	CASSLGGRAADEQYF	TGTGCCAGCAGCTTGGGGGGCAGGGCGGCGGACGAGCAGTACTTC
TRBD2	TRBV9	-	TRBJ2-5	CASSAPPAGGLQETQYF	TGTGCCAGCAGCGCCCCCCCAGCGGGAGGTCTCCAAGAGACCCAGTACTTC
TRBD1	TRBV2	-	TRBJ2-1	CATGTDRLVEQFF	TGTGCCACGGGGACAGATCGGCTAGTGGAGCAGTTCTTC
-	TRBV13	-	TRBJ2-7	CASSSPYEQYF	TGTGCCAGCAGCTCCCCATACGAGCAGTACTTC
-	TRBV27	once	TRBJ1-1	CASSSTQVLLPEAFF	TGTGCCAGCAGTTCGACTCAGGTCCTACTTCCTGAAGCTTTCTTT
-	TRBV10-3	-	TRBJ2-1	CAIRDYTNEQFF	TGTGCCATCAGGGACTATACCAATGAGCAGTTCTTC
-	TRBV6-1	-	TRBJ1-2	CASSEALQDNYGYTF	TGTGCCAGCAGTGAAGCGCTGCAGGACAACTATGGCTACACCTTC
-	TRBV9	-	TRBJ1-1	CASSDMGAMNTEAFF	TGTGCCAGCAGCGATATGGGGGCGATGAACACTGAAGCTTTCTTT
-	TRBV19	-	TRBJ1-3	CASQDRYSGNTIYF	TGTGCCAGCCAAGACAGGTACTCTGGAAACACCATATATTTT
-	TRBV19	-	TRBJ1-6	CASSGSDGWNSPLHF	TGTGCCAGTAGTGGTTCGGACGGATGGAATTCACCCCTCCACTTT
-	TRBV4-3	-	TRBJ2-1	CASTPNLSGMRNEQFF	TGCGCCAGCACCCCCAACCTTAGCGGAATGAGGAATGAGCAGTTCTTC
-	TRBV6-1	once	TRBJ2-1	CASSENRATVYNEQFF	TGTGCCAGCAGTGAGAACAGGGCTACGGTCTACAATGAGCAGTTCTTC
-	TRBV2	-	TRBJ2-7	CASRRDGSSYEQYF	TGTGCCAGCAGAAGGGACGGGTCCTCCTACGAGCAGTACTTC